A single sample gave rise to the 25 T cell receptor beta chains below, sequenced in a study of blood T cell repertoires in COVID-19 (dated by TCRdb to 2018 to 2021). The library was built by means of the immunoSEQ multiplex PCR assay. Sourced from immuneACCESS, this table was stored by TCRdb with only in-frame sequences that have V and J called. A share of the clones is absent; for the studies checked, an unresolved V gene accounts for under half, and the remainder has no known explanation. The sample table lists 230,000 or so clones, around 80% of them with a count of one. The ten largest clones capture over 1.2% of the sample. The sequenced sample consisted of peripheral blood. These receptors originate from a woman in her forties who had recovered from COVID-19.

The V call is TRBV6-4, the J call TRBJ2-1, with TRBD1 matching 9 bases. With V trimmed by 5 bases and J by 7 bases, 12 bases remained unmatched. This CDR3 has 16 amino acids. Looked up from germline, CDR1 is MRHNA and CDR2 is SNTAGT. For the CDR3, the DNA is TGTGCCAGCAGTCAATCACCGGGACAGGGACGTAATGAGCAGTTCTTC. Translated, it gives CASSQSPGQGRNEQFF.

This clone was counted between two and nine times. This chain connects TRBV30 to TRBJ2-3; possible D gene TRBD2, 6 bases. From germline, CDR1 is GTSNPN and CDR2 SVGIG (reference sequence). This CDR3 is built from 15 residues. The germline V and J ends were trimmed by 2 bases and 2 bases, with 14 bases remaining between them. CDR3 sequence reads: CAWSRDGGYTDTQYF. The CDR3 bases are TGTGCCTGGAGTAGGGACGGAGGGTACACAGATACGCAGTATTTT.

The CDR3 DNA follows: TGTGCCAGTTCCTGGGGAGGGAGCTCCTACGAGCAGTACTTC. Translation gives CASSWGGSSYEQYF. The rearrangement joins TRBV19 to TRBJ2-7; 7 nucleotides match TRBD2. The V segment lost 8 bases and the J segment 0 bases; nucleotides outside the gene matches: 7. CDR3 size: 14 residues. Germline V gene data show CDR1 as LNHDA and CDR2 as SQIVND (reference sequence).

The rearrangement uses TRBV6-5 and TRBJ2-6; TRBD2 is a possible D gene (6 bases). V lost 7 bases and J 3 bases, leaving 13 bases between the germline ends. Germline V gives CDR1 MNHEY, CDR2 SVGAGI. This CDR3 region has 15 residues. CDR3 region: CASTTDGGGANVLTF. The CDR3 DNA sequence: TGTGCCAGCACCACTGACGGGGGTGGGGCCAACGTCCTGACTTTC.

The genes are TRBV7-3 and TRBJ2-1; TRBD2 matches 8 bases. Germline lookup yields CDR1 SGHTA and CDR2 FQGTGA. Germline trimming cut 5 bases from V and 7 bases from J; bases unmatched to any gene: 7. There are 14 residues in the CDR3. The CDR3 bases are TGTGCCAGCAGCCTTAGCGGGGCAGGGAATGAGCAGTTCTTC. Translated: CASSLSGAGNEQFF.

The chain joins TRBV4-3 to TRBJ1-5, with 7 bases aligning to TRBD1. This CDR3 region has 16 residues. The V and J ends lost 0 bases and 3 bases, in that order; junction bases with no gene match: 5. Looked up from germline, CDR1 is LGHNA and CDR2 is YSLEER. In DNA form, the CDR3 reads TGCGCCAGCAGCCAAGATATAGGGGGCCACAATCAGCCCCAGCATTTT. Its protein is CASSQDIGGHNQPQHF.

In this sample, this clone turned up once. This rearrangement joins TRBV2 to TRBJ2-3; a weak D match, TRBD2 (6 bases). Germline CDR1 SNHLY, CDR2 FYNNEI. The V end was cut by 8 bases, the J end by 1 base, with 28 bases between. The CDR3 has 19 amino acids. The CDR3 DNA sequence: TGTGCCAGCCCGTGGACCGGGACTTTAAATAACCCCGGCACAGATACGCAGTATTTT. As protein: CASPWTGTLNNPGTDTQYF.

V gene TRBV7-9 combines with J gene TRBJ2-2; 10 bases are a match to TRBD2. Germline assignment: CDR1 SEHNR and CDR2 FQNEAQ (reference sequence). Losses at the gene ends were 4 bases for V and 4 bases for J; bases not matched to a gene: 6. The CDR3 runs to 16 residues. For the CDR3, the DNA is TGTGCCAGCAGCTCGATCAGCGGGGGGGTCACCGGGGAGCTGTTTTTT. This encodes CASSSISGGVTGELFF.

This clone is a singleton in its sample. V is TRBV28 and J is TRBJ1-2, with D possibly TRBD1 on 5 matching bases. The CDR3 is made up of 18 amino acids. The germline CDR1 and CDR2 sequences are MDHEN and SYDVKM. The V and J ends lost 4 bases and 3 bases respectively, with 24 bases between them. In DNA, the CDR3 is TGTGCCAGCAGTTCGGGGGGGGTAATGCAAAGGACGGACTATGGCTACACCTTC. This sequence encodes CASSSGGVMQRTDYGYTF.

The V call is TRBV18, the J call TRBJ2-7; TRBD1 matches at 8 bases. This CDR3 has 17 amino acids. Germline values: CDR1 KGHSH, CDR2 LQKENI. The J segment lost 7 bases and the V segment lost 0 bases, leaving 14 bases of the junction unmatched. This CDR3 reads CASSPPYSGQGVPEQYF. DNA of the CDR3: TGTGCCAGCTCACCACCGTACTCCGGACAGGGTGTCCCTGAGCAGTACTTC.

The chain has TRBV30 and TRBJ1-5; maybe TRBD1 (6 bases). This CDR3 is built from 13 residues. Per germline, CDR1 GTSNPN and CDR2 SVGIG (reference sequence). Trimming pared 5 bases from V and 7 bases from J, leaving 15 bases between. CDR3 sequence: CAWATGWNQPQHF. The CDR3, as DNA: TGTGCCTGGGCTACAGGGTGGAACCAGCCCCAGCATTTT.

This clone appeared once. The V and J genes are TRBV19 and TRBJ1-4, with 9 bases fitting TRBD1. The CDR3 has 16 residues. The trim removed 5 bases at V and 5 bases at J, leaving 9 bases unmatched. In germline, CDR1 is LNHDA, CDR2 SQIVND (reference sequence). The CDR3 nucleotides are TGTGCCAGTAGTCTCTATACAGGGGGCACCAATGAAAAACTGTTTTTT. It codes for CASSLYTGGTNEKLFF. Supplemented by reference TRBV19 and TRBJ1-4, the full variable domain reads DGGITQSPKYLFRKEGQNVTLSCEQNLNHDAMYWYRQDPGQGLRLIYYSQIVNDFQKGDIAEGYSVSREKKESFPLTVTSAQKNPTAFYLCASSLYTGGTNEKLFFGSGTQLSVL.

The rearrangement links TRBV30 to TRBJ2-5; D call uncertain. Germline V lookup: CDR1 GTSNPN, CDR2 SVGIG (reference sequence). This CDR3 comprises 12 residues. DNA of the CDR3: TGTGTCGCGGAGTCTGCGTTTGCGACCCAGTACTTC. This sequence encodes CVAESAFATQYF.

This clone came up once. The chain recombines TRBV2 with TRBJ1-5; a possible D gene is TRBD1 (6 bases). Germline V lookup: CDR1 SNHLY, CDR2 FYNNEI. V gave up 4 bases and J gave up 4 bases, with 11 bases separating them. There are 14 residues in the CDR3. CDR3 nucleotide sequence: TGTGCCAGCAGTGTTGTGACAGGAAATCAGCCCCAGCATTTT. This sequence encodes CASSVVTGNQPQHF.

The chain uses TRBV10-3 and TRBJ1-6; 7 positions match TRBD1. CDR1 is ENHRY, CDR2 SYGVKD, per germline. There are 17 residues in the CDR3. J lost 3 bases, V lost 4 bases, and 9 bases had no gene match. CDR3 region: CAISGAGQRNYNSPLHF. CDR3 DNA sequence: TGTGCCATCAGTGGTGCGGGACAGCGAAACTATAATTCACCCCTCCACTTT.

The CDR3 region has the DNA TGCAGCGTTGTGGACGCCCATGAGGGGGGGGCAGCCGGGGAGCTGTTTTTT. Amino acids: CSVVDAHEGGAAGELFF. The V and J genes are TRBV29-1 and TRBJ2-2; D is perhaps TRBD2 (7 bases). The germline gives CDR1 SQVTM, CDR2 ANQGSEA. The V end was cut by 4 bases, the J end by 6 bases, with 24 bases between. The length of the CDR3 is 17 residues.

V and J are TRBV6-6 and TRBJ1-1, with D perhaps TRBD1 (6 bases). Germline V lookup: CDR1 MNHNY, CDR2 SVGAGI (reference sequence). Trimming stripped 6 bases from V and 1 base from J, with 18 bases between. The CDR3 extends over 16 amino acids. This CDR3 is CASSPGTRGQNTEAFF. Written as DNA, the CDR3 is TGTGCCAGCAGCCCCGGGACAAGGGGACAGAACACTGAAGCTTTCTTT.

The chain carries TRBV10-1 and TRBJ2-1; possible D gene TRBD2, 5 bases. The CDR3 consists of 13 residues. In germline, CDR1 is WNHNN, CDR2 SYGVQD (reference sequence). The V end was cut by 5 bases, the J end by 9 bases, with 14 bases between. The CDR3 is CASSRQPAGEQFF. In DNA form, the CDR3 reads TGCGCCAGCAGTCGCCAGCCCGCGGGTGAGCAGTTCTTC.

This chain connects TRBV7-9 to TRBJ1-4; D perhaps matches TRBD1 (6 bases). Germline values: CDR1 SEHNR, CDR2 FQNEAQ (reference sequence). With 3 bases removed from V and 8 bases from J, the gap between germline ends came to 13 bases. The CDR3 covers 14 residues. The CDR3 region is CASSLGRGSEKLFF. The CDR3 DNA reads TGTGCCAGCAGCTTGGGCAGGGGTTCAGAAAAACTGTTTTTT. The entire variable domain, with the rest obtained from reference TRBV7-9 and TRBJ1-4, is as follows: DTGVSQNPRHKITKRGQNVTFRCDPISEHNRLYWYRQTLGQGPEFLTYFQNEAQLEKSRLLSDRFSAERPKGSFSTLEIQRTEQGDSAMYLCASSLGRGSEKLFFGSGTQLSVL.

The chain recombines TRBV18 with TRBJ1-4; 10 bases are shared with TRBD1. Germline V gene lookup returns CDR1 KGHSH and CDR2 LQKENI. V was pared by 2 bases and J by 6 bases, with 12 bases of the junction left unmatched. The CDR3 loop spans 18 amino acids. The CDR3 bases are TGTGCCAGCTCACCATACCAAGCCCGACAGGGGGCGGATGAAAAACTGTTTTTT. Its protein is CASSPYQARQGADEKLFF.

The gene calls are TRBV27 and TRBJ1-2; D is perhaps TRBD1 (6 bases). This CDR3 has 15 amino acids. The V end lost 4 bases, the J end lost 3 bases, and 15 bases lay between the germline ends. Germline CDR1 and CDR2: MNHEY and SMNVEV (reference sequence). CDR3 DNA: TGTGCCAGCAGTTCCTCGAGGGGGAACCACTATGGCTACACCTTC. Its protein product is CASSSSRGNHYGYTF.

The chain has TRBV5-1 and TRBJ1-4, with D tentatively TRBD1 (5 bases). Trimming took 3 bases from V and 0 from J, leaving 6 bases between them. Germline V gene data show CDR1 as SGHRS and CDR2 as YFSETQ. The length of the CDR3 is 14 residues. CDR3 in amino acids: CASSSGSTNEKLFF. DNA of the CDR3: TGCGCCAGCAGCTCAGGGTCAACTAATGAAAAACTGTTTTTT.

CDR3 sequence (DNA): TGTGCCAGCAGTTTAACAGGGGGTCGTGGCTACACCTTC. This translates into CASSLTGGRGYTF. The chain couples TRBV12-3 or TRBV12-4 to TRBJ1-2; TRBD1 matches at 8 bases. The CDR3 has 13 residues. Trimming at V came to 2 bases and at J to 7 bases, leaving 3 bases not matched to a gene.

The CDR3 is CASSQGNRDRGREVYEQYF. CDR3 sequence (DNA): TGTGCCAGCAGCCAAGGGAACCGGGACAGGGGGCGCGAGGTCTACGAGCAGTACTTC. V is TRBV3-1 (or the pseudogene TRBV3-2) and J is TRBJ2-7; 12 nucleotides match TRBD1. J was trimmed by 3 bases and V by 1 base; bases with no gene match: 13. The length of the CDR3 is 19 residues. Germline V gene data show CDR1 as LGHDT and CDR2 as YNNKEL (reference sequence).

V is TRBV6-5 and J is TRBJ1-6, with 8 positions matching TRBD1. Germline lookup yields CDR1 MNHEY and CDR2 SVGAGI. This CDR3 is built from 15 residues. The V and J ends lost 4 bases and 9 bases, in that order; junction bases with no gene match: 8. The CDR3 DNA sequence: TGTGCCAGCAGTTCCGAGACAGGGGTGGGTTCACCCCTCCACTTT. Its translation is CASSSETGVGSPLHF.